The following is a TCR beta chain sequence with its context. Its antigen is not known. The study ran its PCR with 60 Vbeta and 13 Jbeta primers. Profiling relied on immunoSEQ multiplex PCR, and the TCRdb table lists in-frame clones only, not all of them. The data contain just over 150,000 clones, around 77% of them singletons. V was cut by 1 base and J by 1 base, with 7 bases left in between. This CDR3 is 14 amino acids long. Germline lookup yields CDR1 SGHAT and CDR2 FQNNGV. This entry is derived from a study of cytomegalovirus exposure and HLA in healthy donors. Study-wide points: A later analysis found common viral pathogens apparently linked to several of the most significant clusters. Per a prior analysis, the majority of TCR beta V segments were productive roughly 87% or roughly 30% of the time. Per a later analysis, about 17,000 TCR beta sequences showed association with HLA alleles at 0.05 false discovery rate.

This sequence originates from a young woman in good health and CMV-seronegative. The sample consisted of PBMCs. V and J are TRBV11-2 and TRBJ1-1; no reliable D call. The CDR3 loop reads CASSLVRQNTEAFF. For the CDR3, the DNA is TGTGCCAGCAGCTTAGTTAGACAGAACACTGAAGCTTTCTTT.